This T cell receptor beta chain was retrieved from a study of Ad26.COV2.S vaccination and SARS-CoV-2 variants. Points from the study as a whole: It was found that vaccine and placebo recipients had similar non-spike TCR breadth.

The treatment is: about 20 received Ad26.COV2.S at low or high dose, single or two shots; five or six received placebo; per-sample allocation not given. Material that was analyzed had been drawn on day 63 after the first vaccine or placebo injection. There are 13 residues in the CDR3. In germline, CDR1 is SGHNT, CDR2 YYREEE (reference sequence). V shed 2 bases and J shed 9 bases, with 12 bases lying between them. There are a few counts of this clone. What it recognizes is unknown. Profiled with immunoSEQ multiplex PCR; TCRdb holds only in-frame clones, not every one. The sample gives about 380,000 clones, about 80% of which show up once; almost 7.5% is in the top ten.

The receptor was derived from a person between 18 and 65 years old who received the Ad26.COV2.S COVID-19 vaccine or a placebo. V gene TRBV5-4 combines with J gene TRBJ2-1; TRBD2 might be the D (5 bases). The material sequenced was peripheral blood, taken in a trial of Ad26.COV2.S vaccine versus placebo. The CDR3 sequence: CASSFWGVGEQFF. The DNA of the CDR3 is TGTGCCAGCAGCTTCTGGGGAGTAGGTGAGCAGTTCTTC.